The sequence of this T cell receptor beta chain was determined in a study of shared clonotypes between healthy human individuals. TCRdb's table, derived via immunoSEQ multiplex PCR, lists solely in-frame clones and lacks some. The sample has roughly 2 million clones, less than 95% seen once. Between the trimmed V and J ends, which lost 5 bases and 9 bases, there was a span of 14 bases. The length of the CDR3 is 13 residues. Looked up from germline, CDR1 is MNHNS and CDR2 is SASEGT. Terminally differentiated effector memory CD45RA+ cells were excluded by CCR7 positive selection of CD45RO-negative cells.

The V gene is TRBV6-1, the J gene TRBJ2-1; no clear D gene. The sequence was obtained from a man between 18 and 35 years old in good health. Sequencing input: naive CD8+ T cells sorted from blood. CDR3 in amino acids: CASSPQSVGEQFF. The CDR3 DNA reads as TGTGCCAGCAGTCCTCAGAGCGTCGGTGAGCAGTTCTTC.